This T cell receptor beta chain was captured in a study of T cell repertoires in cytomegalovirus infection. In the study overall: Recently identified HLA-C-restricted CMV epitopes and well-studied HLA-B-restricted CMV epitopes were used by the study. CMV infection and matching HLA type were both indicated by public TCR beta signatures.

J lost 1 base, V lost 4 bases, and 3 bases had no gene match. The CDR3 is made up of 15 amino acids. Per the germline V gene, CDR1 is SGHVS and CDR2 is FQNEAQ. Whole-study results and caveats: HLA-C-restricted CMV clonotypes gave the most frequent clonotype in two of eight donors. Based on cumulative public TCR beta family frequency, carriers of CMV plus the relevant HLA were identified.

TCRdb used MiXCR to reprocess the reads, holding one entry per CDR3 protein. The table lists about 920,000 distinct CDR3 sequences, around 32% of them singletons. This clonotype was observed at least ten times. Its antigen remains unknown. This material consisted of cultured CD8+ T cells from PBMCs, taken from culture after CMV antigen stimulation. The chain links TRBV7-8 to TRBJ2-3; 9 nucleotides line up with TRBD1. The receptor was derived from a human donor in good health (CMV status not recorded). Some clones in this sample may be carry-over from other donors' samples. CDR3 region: CASSYRQGGTDTQYF. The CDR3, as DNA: TGTGCCAGCAGCTACCGACAGGGGGGCACAGATACGCAGTATTTT.